Below, 8 T cell receptor beta chains from the same sample are listed, as sequenced in a study of shared clonotypes between healthy human individuals. The assay was immunoSEQ multiplex PCR, and TCRdb's table has in-frame clones only and misses some. The data hold approximately 2.1 million clones, with just over 90% observed a single time. Source material: naive CD4+ T cells from PBMCs. Subset here: CD45RA+ positively selected. The receptors derive from a man aged 18 to 29 in good health. Some clones in this sample may be carry-over from other donors' samples.

The rearrangement links TRBV5-1 to TRBJ2-2; D possibly matches TRBD1 or TRBD2 (5 bases each). Germline V gene sequence: CDR1 SGHRS, CDR2 YFSETQ. The V end lost 1 base, the J end lost 10 bases, and 11 bases lay between the germline ends. This CDR3 is built from 13 residues. CDR3 region: CASSLLLGEELFF. The CDR3 nucleotides read TGCGCCAGCAGCTTGCTTCTGGGGGAGGAGCTGTTTTTT.

As to this clone: Other DNA sequences within the sample encode an identical CDR3. The chain uses TRBV7-2 and TRBJ2-1, with D unclear. Germline V gene data show CDR1 as SGHTA and CDR2 as FQGNSA. Deletions cut 1 base from V and 2 bases from J, with 3 bases between. The CDR3 is 13 residues long. The CDR3 sequence: CASSLGTYNEQFF. The CDR3 DNA follows: TGTGCCAGCAGCTTAGGTACCTACAATGAGCAGTTCTTC.

The chain employs TRBV4-3 and TRBJ2-3, with 8 bases identical to TRBD2. This CDR3 comprises 15 residues. The J segment lost 1 base and the V segment lost 6 bases, leaving 6 bases of the junction unmatched. Germline CDR1 LGHNA, CDR2 YSLEER. CDR3 nucleotides: TGCGCCAGCAGTCAGGCGACTAGCGGCACAGATACGCAGTATTTT. Translating gives CASSQATSGTDTQYF.

The chain employs TRBV19 and TRBJ1-4; 7 bases are shared with TRBD1. Germline trimming cut 8 bases from V and 4 bases from J; bases unmatched to any gene: 7. This CDR3 has 14 amino acids. In germline, CDR1 is LNHDA, CDR2 SQIVND (reference sequence). This CDR3 reads CASARDRDNEKLFF. Here the CDR3 DNA reads TGTGCCAGTGCAAGGGACAGAGATAATGAAAAACTGTTTTTT. Using reference TRBV19 and TRBJ1-4 for the parts outside the CDR3, the full variable domain is DGGITQSPKYLFRKEGQNVTLSCEQNLNHDAMYWYRQDPGQGLRLIYYSQIVNDFQKGDIAEGYSVSREKKESFPLTVTSAQKNPTAFYLCASARDRDNEKLFFGSGTQLSVL.

The CDR3 loop reads CASSLRTSGGTYNEQFF. CDR3 DNA sequence: TGTGCCAGCAGTCTAAGGACTAGCGGGGGAACCTACAATGAGCAGTTCTTC. V usage is TRBV11-3 and J usage is TRBJ2-1, with 13 bases lining up with TRBD2. V lost 6 bases and J lost 2; bases outside the gene matches: 7. The CDR3 spans 17 residues. Germline CDR1 and CDR2: SGHNT and YENEEA.

The chain has TRBV7-8 and TRBJ2-3; D remains unclear. The CDR3 has 12 residues. Germline values: CDR1 SGHVS, CDR2 FQNEAQ. The V and J ends lost 5 bases and 5 bases respectively, with 8 bases between them. The DNA of the CDR3 is TGTGCCAGCAGCAGTAGCCGAGATACGCAGTATTTT. Amino acid sequence: CASSSSRDTQYF.

The sample holds one count of this clone. This chain uses TRBV5-1 with TRBJ2-2; possibly TRBD1 for D (6 bases). Per the germline V gene, CDR1 is SGHRS and CDR2 is YFSETQ. CDR3 length equals 15 residues. The V gene lost 4 bases and the J gene lost 2 bases, with 12 bases spanning the gap. CDR3 bases: TGCGCCAGCAGCCCGGCAGGGGACAACACCGGGGAGCTGTTTTTT. Residues: CASSPAGDNTGELFF.

The V and J genes are TRBV29-1 and TRBJ1-1; possibly TRBD1 for D (5 bases). This CDR3 region has 14 residues. The V gene lost 7 bases and the J gene lost 7 bases, with 22 bases spanning the gap. Germline CDR1 is SQVTM and CDR2 is ANQGSEA. The CDR3 loop reads CSACSPPQGGEAFF. The CDR3 DNA follows: TGCAGCGCCTGCAGCCCTCCGCAGGGAGGTGAAGCTTTCTTT.